This TCR beta chain originates from a study of cytomegalovirus exposure and HLA in healthy donors (dated by TCRdb to 2017 to 2019). Background on the whole study: According to an earlier analysis of 587 of the donors, about 170 million T cells yielded some 120 million unique TCR beta sequences and about 280 Gb of sequence data. A later genetic analysis used genome-wide SNP genotypes for about 65% of the 666 donors, treating that subset as a discovery cohort. A later analysis re-examined previously published TCR beta repertoires from about 700 donors and added high-resolution HLA genotyping to investigate patterns of TCR occurrence. About 280 gigabases of sequencing data and approximately 84 million unique TCR sequences were included in an early release covering about 600 HLA-typed donors. The aim of the study was to test whether cataloging public T cell receptors could identify signatures of past pathogen exposure. Donor age, sex, ethnicity and CMV serostatus were collected together with the repertoire data. Four or five DR-DQ haplotypes were handled as single units for association and clustering because linkage in the cohort was strong. Among roughly 400 genotyped donors of the cohort, an average of about 220,000 unique TCR beta nucleotide sequences was sequenced per donor, of which about 18% were non-productive. The study used immunosequencing to profile the T cell repertoires of hundreds of subjects and linked those repertoires to cytomegalovirus serostatus. Rather than using new phenotypic data, the later analysis identified candidate immune exposures from TCR beta sequences and from how often those sequences occurred across donors. The study combined high-throughput TCR immunosequencing, statistical association of individual TCRs with disease status, and machine learning to predict cytomegalovirus infection status. The genetic ancestry cluster associated with self-reported Caucasian donors included about 84% of the roughly 390 genotyped donors. A separate validation cohort of about 110 different subjects was used in addition to the approximately 610-subject first cohort. Every repertoire in the discovery cohort had been generated on one and the same sequencing platform. Class I and class II HLA loci were covered by the typing at four-digit resolution. In an earlier analysis of around 540 of the donors, high-throughput TCR beta sequencing was used to judge whether each TCR beta V gene segment behaved as functional or pseudogenic. Typing coverage differed by locus: A, B, C, DRB1 and DQB1 were typed in roughly 629-630 donors, DQA1 in 500 to 550, DPA1 in nearly 610, and DPB1 in 400 to 490.

The cohort consisted of 600 or so healthy bone marrow donors. At the time of sampling, every cohort member was nominally healthy, though immune exposures that went unrecorded were likely present. The donor was CMV seropositive and belonged to the group of 270 or so seropositive cohort members. Every donor gave a peripheral blood sample, and the peripheral blood mononuclear cells from that sample were used for TCR beta sequencing. Genomic DNA was extracted from the blood cell samples with the Qiagen DNeasy Blood Extraction Kit. Library prep was done by the immunoSEQ multiplex PCR assay. For the multiplex PCR, a mixture combining 60 forward primers for TCR Vbeta segments and 13 reverse primers for TCR Jbeta segments was used. The CDR3 region of rearranged TCR beta genes was amplified from genomic DNA by a multiplex PCR assay. The Illumina HiSeq System was used to sequence the amplified TCR beta libraries as 87-base-pair reads. In the authors' own workflow: Across the 500 to 700 repertoires, a later analysis counted around 80 million unique TCR beta chains, approximately 10 million of which were shared by at least two donors. Raw reads were error-corrected and collapsed into unique sequences by a nearest-neighbor algorithm in which closely related sequences were merged to remove PCR and sequencing errors. To assign V, D and J gene segments, CDR3 sequences were aligned to IMGT reference sequences. For a sequence to be retained, a match of at least six nucleotides was required to both a V gene segment and a J gene segment. Rearrangements were classified as productive when the CDR3 lacked stop codons and remained in frame with V and J, and all other rearrangements were classified as non-productive. Following IMGT convention, CDR3 was defined as the stretch from the second conserved V-encoded cysteine to the conserved J-encoded phenylalanine. The earlier analysis of a few hundred of the donors excluded any sequence lacking an unambiguous match to a single V gene segment. An earlier analysis of a few hundred of the donors classified V segments as functional when productive rearrangements were above 56.7% and as segregating when the standard deviation between donors was above 5%. A statistical classification framework was built for diagnosing cytomegalovirus status from the catalog of TCR beta chain sequences. In a later analysis, V and J genes were assigned by comparing TCR nucleotide sequences against IMGT/GENE-DB human TR gene sequences. In a later analysis, CDR3 sequences and most-parsimonious VDJ recombination scenarios were assigned using the TCRdist pipeline. In a later analysis, each TCR beta chain was defined by its CDR3 amino acid sequence together with its V-gene family, and reads lacking a unique V-gene family were excluded. A later analysis removed 592 highly shared, low-generation-probability nucleotide sequences to deal with suspected cross-contamination and a sequencing artifact. For each public chain, a later analysis derived a clonal expansion index from normalized ranks of inferred template counts within each repertoire. Generation probabilities in a later analysis came from a VDJ recombination model fitted to out-of-frame rearrangements, and those results were checked against IGoR. A later analysis scored TCR-TCR, TCR-HLA and TCR-CMV co-occurrence with hypergeometric tests, applying a repertoire-size bias correction to TCR pairs. A later analysis estimated false discovery rates by permuting HLA or CMV assignments 20 times. In a later analysis, co-occurring TCRs were grouped using DBSCAN, and TCRdist sequence similarity was added for clustering within HLA-allele-positive subsets. Co-occurrence clustering excluded repertoires with fewer than 30,000 or more than 120,000 public chains, plus five with anomalous nucleotide sharing. TCRdb limited this immuneACCESS table to in-frame rearrangements with V and J called. A share of clones is missing; checked studies link under half to unresolved V genes, and the rest is unexplained. The D gene and trimming were derived from the DNA, and the V and J assignments and clone size from that table. Within this sample are 85,000 to 100,000 clones, with around 74% of them counted one time only. In total, the top ten clones hold less than 9% of the sample.

Worth noting for this clone: Its antigen is still unknown. No much larger clonotype is one base removed from it; base qualities were not supplied.

CDR1 MDHEN and CDR2 SYDVKM are derived from the germline V gene. The CDR3 covers 18 residues, taking in both the cysteine and the phenylalanine. Only CDR3 DNA is held: 54 bases, read in frame from base 1. V has 1 base trimmed and J has 8 bases trimmed; junction bases matching no gene number 17. General conclusions and limits of the study: Several of the top co-occurrence clusters appeared to be linked to parvovirus B19, influenza, CMV and Epstein-Barr virus, according to a later analysis. An association between a missense DCLRE1C variant and V-gene and J-gene trimming of TCR beta chains was found in a later genetic analysis and replicated in an independent cohort. Across donors, most TCR sequences were observed very rarely, whereas some public TCRs were present in many individuals. A later analysis found that TCR association rates varied across HLA loci, with DRB1 alleles showing the most associated TCRs and HLA-C alleles the fewest. Assigning TCR associations to individual alleles was difficult when HLA alleles, especially DR and DQ, strongly co-occurred. Cytomegalovirus status was reported to be diagnosed by the classifier with high specificity and sensitivity in both the original and validation cohorts. Correlated functional status among segregating V segments might be attributable to linkage disequilibrium, but an unknown experimental factor could not be ruled out. A later analysis found that most CMV-associated TCR beta chains appeared HLA-restricted, with HLA associations seemingly driven largely by CMV exposure. HLA typing was unavailable for some donors at each locus, so association tests used only the typed subset. The cohort was sequenced for TCR beta chains only, and without alpha or paired-chain data the features that could be detected were limited. The 87-base-pair reads could not distinguish some IMGT-functional V segments, including TRBV6-2 and TRBV6-3, so those segments were excluded. A group of highly shared sequence variants was considered likely to be a technical artifact of the sequencing pipeline. In vitro tests confirmed that a few of the cytomegalovirus-associated TCR beta chains recognize cytomegalovirus antigens. Broadly in line with IMGT annotations, most TCR beta V segments showed up in productive rearrangements about 87% or about 30% of the time in an earlier analysis of 450 to 600 of the donors. A later genetic analysis reported fewer N-insertions in productive TCRs among donors in an Asian-associated ancestry cluster than the roughly 700-donor mean. Compared with equally common non-associated chains, HLA-associated TCR beta chains in a later analysis were more clonally expanded and had lower generation probabilities. Immune exposure information for the cohort was limited to CMV serostatus. Sequencing depth was assumed to be roughly uniform across donors in the presence/absence analyses, though that assumption may not hold. According to the authors, the approach could potentially be generalized to other disease states and immunological phenotypes. The study listed 164 TCR beta chains as associated with cytomegalovirus. The earlier analysis of approximately 590 of the donors excluded around 17 rarely observed V segments, including chromosome 9 orphons, because counts were too low. In a later analysis, about 16,000 TCR beta sequences were associated with specific HLA alleles at a false discovery rate of 0.05. A further reported finding was that TCR beta sequences accurately predicted the HLA-A and HLA-B alleles for most subjects in the first cohort.

This sequence originates from a man aged 40-50 years in good health and CMV-seropositive. The specimen sequenced was PBMCs. Recombination joined TRBV28 with TRBJ2-3; TRBD2 aligns with 8 central bases. The bases are TGTGCCAGCAGTTTATTTCCAATAGCGGGACCGGGGGGGGGTACGCAGTATTTT. Translated, this gives CASSLFPIAGPGGGTQYF.